These 5 T cell receptor beta chains were sequenced from one sample in a study of type 1 and type 2 diabetes patients. PCR was run on genomic DNA. Amplification of the beta chain CDR3 used 30 forward and 13 reverse multiplex primers. TCRdb re-called the multiplex PCR reads with MiXCR, one entry per CDR3 protein. This table has 250,000 or so distinct CDR3 sequences, roughly 44% appearing once. The specimen was peripheral blood mononuclear cells (PBMCs). The receptor source for this set is a man between 18 and 35 years old with type 2 diabetes.

This clonotype came up a few times. The V call is TRBV27, the J call TRBJ1-1, with no clear D. The CDR3 is made up of 13 amino acids. V shed 4 bases and J shed 7 bases, with 13 bases lying between them. The V gene's germline CDR1 is MNHEY and CDR2 SMNVEV (reference sequence). The DNA of the CDR3 is TGTGCCAGCAGTTCCATGGACGGTTATGAAGCTTTCTTT. Translation: CASSSMDGYEAFF.

The chain is built from TRBV7-2 and TRBJ1-5; D remains unclear. Trimming stripped 6 bases from V and 3 bases from J, with 21 bases between. Germline V gives CDR1 SGHTA, CDR2 FQGNSA. The CDR3 loop spans 17 amino acids. In DNA, the CDR3 is TGTGCCAGCAGTGAAAGTCTGCTCAGGATGGACAATCAGCCCCAGCATTTT. Translation: CASSESLLRMDNQPQHF.

The V call is TRBV7-3, the J call TRBJ2-1, with 7 bases identical to TRBD2. V trimming: 5 bases; J trimming: 10 bases; junction bases outside the gene matches: 11. The CDR3 extends over 14 amino acids. Germline V gene lookup returns CDR1 SGHTA and CDR2 FQGTGA. For the CDR3, the DNA is TGTGCCAGCAGCGCTACTAGCGACGAGATCGAGCAGTTCTTC. This encodes CASSATSDEIEQFF. The whole variable domain, filled in from reference TRBV7-3 and TRBJ2-1, reads GAGVSQTPSNKVTEKGKYVELRCDPISGHTALYWYRQSLGQGPEFLIYFQGTGAADDSGLPNDRFFAVRPEGSVSTLKIQRTERGDSAVYLCASSATSDEIEQFFGPGTRLTVL.

This clonotype occurred a few times. This chain connects TRBV6-1 to TRBJ2-7; either TRBD1 or TRBD2 may supply D (5 bases each). The CDR3 runs to 15 residues. Per germline, CDR1 MNHNS and CDR2 SASEGT. The germline V and J ends were trimmed by 10 bases and 7 bases, with 26 bases remaining between them. The CDR3 region is CATFNWDLSLREQYF. CDR3 in DNA: TGTGCCACTTTTAACTGGGACCTCTCATTGAGGGAGCAGTACTTC.

The sample holds one count of this clonotype. The chain uses TRBV11-3 and TRBJ2-1; 11 positions match TRBD2. CDR3 length: 18 amino acids. Unmatched junction bases numbered 7, after V lost 0 bases and J lost 3 bases. Per the germline V gene, CDR1 is SGHNT and CDR2 is YENEEA. In nucleotides, the CDR3 is TGTGCCAGCAGCTTAGACTCCCGACTAGCGGGGATCTACAATGAGCAGTTCTTC. Amino acids: CASSLDSRLAGIYNEQFF.